This section outlines one T cell receptor (beta chain) sequence together with its context. The CDR3 is 15 residues long. The ends were cut back, 0 bases at V and 7 bases at J, with 15 bases in the middle. Per the germline V gene, CDR1 is MNHEY and CDR2 is SVGAGI. Sequencing used immunoSEQ multiplex PCR; TCRdb keeps in-frame clones, though not all of them. Of some 82,000 clones listed, approximately 94% are singletons. This entry comes from a study of technical replicates of blood from a handful of donors. Sequenced input: T cells isolated from PBMCs. The chain combines TRBV6-5 with TRBJ2-5; a weak D match, TRBD1 (5 bases). The receptor was derived from a human donor in good health. CDR3 amino acids: CASSYSGVSWGTQYF. The CDR3 DNA reads as TGTGCCAGCAGTTACTCAGGGGTTTCATGGGGGACCCAGTACTTC.